These 13 T cell receptor beta chains share one sample of origin, sequenced in a study of shared clonotypes between healthy human individuals. It was CD45RO-negative cells, positively selected for CCR7, that made up naive CD8 cells, with terminally differentiated effector memory CD45RA+ cells excluded. Data came from immunoSEQ multiplex PCR; TCRdb stores just in-frame clones and leaves some out. The sample gives about 680,000 clones, 92% of which show up once; about 24% is in the top ten. Sequences were obtained from naive CD8+ T cells sorted from blood. The receptors derive from a young man in good health.

This sequence joins TRBV9 and TRBJ2-1; TRBD2 agrees at 12 bases. After removal of 0 bases from V and 7 bases from J, the junction contained 11 bases not matched to a gene. Germline CDR1 SGDLS, CDR2 YYNGEE. The CDR3 runs 18 residues. The CDR3 here is CASSVGGLAGSFVNEQFF. As DNA, the CDR3 is TGTGCCAGCAGCGTAGGGGGACTAGCGGGTTCTTTCGTGAATGAGCAGTTCTTC.

This chain joins TRBV7-2 and TRBJ2-1; no definite D call. The CDR3 runs 16 residues. The germline V gene encodes CDR1 SGHTA and CDR2 FQGNSA. The V end lost 5 bases, the J end lost 4 bases, and 18 bases lay between the germline ends. CDR3 amino acids: CASSPVDGWRYNEQFF. CDR3 nucleotide sequence: TGTGCCAGCAGCCCGGTGGATGGTTGGAGATACAATGAGCAGTTCTTC.

The V and J genes are TRBV7-2 and TRBJ2-5, with TRBD2 identical over 8 bases. The better agreement between TRBJ2-7 and the DNA end casts doubt on the J call. Looked up from germline, CDR1 is SGHTA and CDR2 is FQGNSA. The CDR3 has 16 amino acids. CDR3 amino acids: CASGPTRLAPLYEQYF. In DNA, the CDR3 is TGTGCCAGCGGCCCCACGAGACTAGCGCCTCTCTACGAGCAGTACTTC.

This chain connects TRBV27 to TRBJ2-5, with 8 nucleotides matching TRBD1. This CDR3 contains 17 residues. The germline gives CDR1 MNHEY, CDR2 SMNVEV (reference sequence). V trimming: 0 bases; J trimming: 0 bases; junction bases outside the gene matches: 6. CDR3 in amino acids: CASSLSRTGGNQETQYF. As DNA, the CDR3 is TGTGCCAGCAGTTTATCCAGAACAGGGGGGAACCAAGAGACCCAGTACTTC.

This chain links TRBV11-2 with TRBJ1-2, with D unresolved. In germline, CDR1 is SGHAT, CDR2 FQNNGV. The CDR3 runs to 11 residues. The ends were cut back, 8 bases at V and 6 bases at J, with 10 bases in the middle. The CDR3 loop reads CASPLMDGYTF. CDR3 nucleotides: TGTGCCAGCCCCCTCATGGATGGCTACACCTTC.

This chain uses TRBV10-3 with TRBJ2-1; 8 nucleotides agree with TRBD2. V was clipped by 4 bases and J by 5 bases; unmatched bases: 22. This CDR3 spans 20 amino acids. Germline-derived CDR1 and CDR2 are ENHRY and SYGVKD. CDR3 in DNA: TGTGCCATCAGTGCCCCCCGGGAGGGGTTGTTCGATAGCCTTAACAATGAGCAGTTCTTC. Translated: CAISAPREGLFDSLNNEQFF.

V and J are TRBV19 and TRBJ2-1; TRBD2 matches 8 bases. Germline V lookup: CDR1 LNHDA, CDR2 SQIVND (reference sequence). V lost 5 bases to trimming and J lost 6 bases; unmatched junction nucleotides: 6. The CDR3 loop spans 14 amino acids. The chain's CDR3 is CASSLSGSANEQFF. CDR3 bases: TGTGCCAGTAGTCTGAGCGGGAGTGCCAATGAGCAGTTCTTC. The full variable domain, its missing parts supplied by reference TRBV19 and TRBJ2-1, is DGGITQSPKYLFRKEGQNVTLSCEQNLNHDAMYWYRQDPGQGLRLIYYSQIVNDFQKGDIAEGYSVSREKKESFPLTVTSAQKNPTAFYLCASSLSGSANEQFFGPGTRLTVL.

CDR3: CSVETESSGNTIYF. CDR3 bases: TGCAGCGTTGAAACCGAGAGCTCTGGAAACACCATATATTTT. V is TRBV29-1 and J is TRBJ1-3; D gene ambiguous. V lost 2 bases and J lost 0, with 8 bases in between. CDR1 and CDR2 (germline): SQVTM, ANQGSEA. The CDR3 has 14 residues.

The chain joins TRBV6-4 to TRBJ2-7; possibly TRBD2 for D (6 bases). CDR1 MRHNA and CDR2 SNTAGT come from the germline V gene. The CDR3 spans 16 residues. V dropped 7 bases and J dropped 2 bases, with 21 bases sitting between them. The CDR3 DNA reads TGTGCCAGCACCTCCGCCCCGCTAGCGATAACCTACGAGCAGTACTTC. Translating it yields CASTSAPLAITYEQYF.

The chain joins TRBV9 to TRBJ2-3; D ambiguous. The CDR3 has 15 amino acids. Trimming took 0 bases from V and 4 from J, leaving 12 bases between them. Germline V CDR1 and CDR2: SGDLS, YYNGEE. In nucleotides, the CDR3 is TGTGCCAGCAGCGTAGCTGGTATTCCATCAGATACGCAGTATTTT. It specifies CASSVAGIPSDTQYF.

The chain couples TRBV27 to TRBJ1-2; D not resolved. The CDR3 runs to 17 residues. The V end was cut by 0 bases, the J end by 8 bases, with 22 bases between. The germline CDR1 and CDR2 sequences are MNHEY and SMNVEV (reference sequence). CDR3 nucleotides: TGTGCCAGCAGTTTATCTGGCCGCGGCGCGGGAGGAAAGGGCTACACCTTC. This encodes CASSLSGRGAGGKGYTF.

A word on this clone: An end of the junction differs from the germline gene, which may be a read error. The chain employs TRBV7-9 and TRBJ2-1; TRBD2 might be the D (5 bases). The CDR3 runs 15 residues. In germline, CDR1 is SEHNR, CDR2 FQNEAQ (reference sequence). CDR3 in amino acids: CASSLAKRAYNEQFF. In DNA, the CDR3 is TGTGCCAGCAGCCTAGCCAAAAGGGCCTACAATGAGCAGTTCTTC.

The chain links TRBV14 to TRBJ2-7, with 8 bases that match TRBD2. This CDR3 has 13 amino acids. The germline CDR1 and CDR2 sequences are SGHDN and FVKESK. V trimming: 6 bases; J trimming: 3 bases; junction bases outside the gene matches: 4. CDR3 loop: CASRLAGGYEQYF. CDR3 nucleotides: TGTGCCAGCAGACTGGCGGGAGGCTACGAGCAGTACTTC.